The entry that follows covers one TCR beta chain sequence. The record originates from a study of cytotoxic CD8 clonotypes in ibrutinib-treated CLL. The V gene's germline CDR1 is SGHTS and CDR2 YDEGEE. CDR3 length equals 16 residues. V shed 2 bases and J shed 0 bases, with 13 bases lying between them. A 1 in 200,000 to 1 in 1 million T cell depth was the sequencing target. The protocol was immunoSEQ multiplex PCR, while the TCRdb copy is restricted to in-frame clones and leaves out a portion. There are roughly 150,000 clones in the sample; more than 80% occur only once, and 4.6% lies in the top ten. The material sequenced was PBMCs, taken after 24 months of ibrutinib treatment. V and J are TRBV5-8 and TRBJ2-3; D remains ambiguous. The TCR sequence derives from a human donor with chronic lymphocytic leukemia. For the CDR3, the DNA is TGTGCCAGCAGCTTTTTGGTTAGTTTCAGCACAGATACGCAGTATTTT. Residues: CASSFLVSFSTDTQYF.